This TCR beta chain derives from a study of CD8+CD57+ T cells in acquired aplastic anemia (dated by TCRdb to the late 2010s). About the investigation overall: Extracted DNA from sorted CD4+ and CD8+ cells averaged approximately 3 ug, ranging from roughly 0.17 to 27.4 ug. Mean read counts for healthy donor samples were around 10 million for CD4+ cells and 11.0 million for CD8+ cells. Overall study outcomes, separate from this receptor: No significant difference in CD8+ Simpson's diversity was found between patients and healthy controls (P=0.060). Around 30 CD8+ CDR3 sequences were shared between patients and controls but appeared highly expressed in patients and within their immunodominant clones.

Genomic DNA served as template for TCR beta VDJ combination and CDR3 sequence profiling. An Illumina HiSeq 2000 was used for TCR repertoire sequencing. In the source study's methods: TRBV/TRBJ rearrangement plots, CDR3 size and DJ length profiles, and Simpson's diversity index were used to assess repertoires. Whichever DNA sequence was most abundant in the deep sequencing data was defined as the immunodominant clone. CDR3 amino acid sequences were screened for sharing across subjects and were compared with published repertoires and the VDJdb database. TCRdb trimmed the raw reads at Q25, called clones with MiXCR and kept productive beta chains. Here each entry gathers all rows of one CDR3 protein and keeps the most common genes and DNA. The V and J calls and clone size come from TCRdb's table, not from the authors' own analysis. Recorded for this sample are over 100,000 distinct CDR3 sequences; roughly 40% of them occurred a single time. The top ten hold roughly 8.1% of the sample.

About this clonotype itself: Its binding antigen is unknown. The record has no base qualities; no much larger clone is one base away.

TCR repertoires of sorted CD4+ and CD8+ blood T cells from severe aplastic anemia patients and healthy subjects were deep-sequenced in the study. Ficoll-Paque density gradient centrifugation was used to isolate peripheral blood mononuclear cells. Before DNA was extracted, CD4+ and CD8+ T cells were sorted using either FACS or magnetic beads. The clonotype comes from a human donor in good health, serving as a control. The sequenced sample consisted of sorted CD4+, CD8+, or CD8+CD57+ T cells (not recorded which) from PBMCs.

The nucleotides read TGTGCCAGCAGAATCTTCGGTAACACTGAAGCTTTCTTT. Its coded protein is CASRIFGNTEAFF. The sequence links TRBV6-1 to TRBJ1-1, with an unclear D gene assignment. CDR1 MNHNS and CDR2 SASEGT were looked up in the germline V gene. V gives up 6 bases and J gives up 2 bases, and the segment between their germline ends measures 10 bases. The CDR3 sequence holds 13 residues, the cysteine and phenylalanine included. The only DNA kept is the CDR3, 39 bases in frame from the first base.